These 5 T cell receptor beta chains came from one sample sequenced in a study of blood T cell repertoires in COVID-19. TCRdb's copy holds only in-frame clones and misses some; the assay was immunoSEQ multiplex PCR. The sample shows about 110,000 clones, around four fifths of them seen only once. What was sequenced was peripheral blood. These receptors were obtained from a woman aged 70-85 years with acute or convalescent COVID-19.

The CDR3 sequence is CAISPTGSYGYTF. The CDR3 DNA follows: TGTGCCATCAGCCCGACAGGGTCCTATGGCTACACCTTC. The chain uses TRBV10-3 and TRBJ1-2; 7 nucleotides line up with TRBD1. Losses at the gene ends were 6 bases for V and 4 bases for J; bases not matched to a gene: 5. The CDR3 covers 13 residues. CDR1 and CDR2 (germline): ENHRY, SYGVKD.

The chain is built from TRBV5-5 and TRBJ2-7, with TRBD2 identical over 11 bases. J lost 6 bases, V lost 2 bases, and 7 bases had no gene match. Germline CDR1 is SGHKS and CDR2 is YYEKEE (reference sequence). This CDR3 comprises 15 residues. CDR3 protein: CASSFSGGAFGEQYF. Here the CDR3 DNA reads TGTGCCAGCAGCTTTAGCGGGGGGGCCTTTGGCGAGCAGTACTTC.

The rearrangement uses TRBV5-5 and TRBJ2-7, with D possibly being TRBD1 (5 bases). There are 16 residues in the CDR3. Deletions cut 4 bases from V and 3 bases from J, with 20 bases between. Germline V gene data show CDR1 as SGHKS and CDR2 as YYEKEE (reference sequence). The CDR3 reads CASSRNPGKSDYEQYF. The CDR3 DNA reads TGTGCCAGCAGCCGCAACCCAGGGAAGAGCGACTACGAGCAGTACTTC.

This clone was detected only once. The chain combines TRBV6-6 with TRBJ2-1; no firm D call. Looked up from germline, CDR1 is MNHNY and CDR2 is SVGAGI (reference sequence). Trimming removed 0 bases at V and 7 bases at J, with 7 bases between. The CDR3 extends over 13 amino acids. The CDR3 nucleotides are TGTGCCAGCAGTTACTCCCCCGGGAATGAGCAGTTCTTC. The encoded protein is CASSYSPGNEQFF.

The V gene is TRBV4-1, the J gene TRBJ1-2, with TRBD1 matching 7 bases. Germline V lookup: CDR1 MGHRA, CDR2 YSYEKL. The ends lost 4 bases at V and 5 bases at J; junction bases unmatched: 10. The CDR3 consists of 15 residues. The CDR3 DNA follows: TGCGCCAGCAGCCGAGACAGGGAGGTAGGATATGGCTACACCTTC. Translating gives CASSRDREVGYGYTF.